One sample yielded the 20 T cell receptor beta chains listed below, sequenced in a study of human T cells and chemical hapten exposure. The time point: healthy volunteer bleed at 6 weeks. Total RNA was extracted from unfractionated whole blood. TCRdb used MiXCR to reprocess the RACE reads, holding one entry per CDR3 protein. The sample records approximately 84,000 distinct CDR3 sequences, 7% to 9% being singletons. Sequencing was done on a sample of whole blood. The source of these receptors is a male donor in good health. Some clones in this sample may be carry-over from other donors' samples.

This clonotype was observed a single time. This chain links TRBV10-3 with TRBJ2-5; D assignment may be TRBD1 or TRBD2 (7 bases each). The germline gives CDR1 ENHRY, CDR2 SYGVKD. The length of the CDR3 is 15 residues. Trimming shortened V by 3 bases and J by 4 bases, and 15 bases separated the two germline ends. In DNA form, the CDR3 reads TGTGCCATCAGTGAAAGGGAGGGGGCAGGAGAGACCCAGTACTTC. Translating it yields CAISEREGAGETQYF.

This clonotype was counted ten times or more. The chain employs TRBV7-3 and TRBJ2-3; 9 bases fit TRBD1. There are 14 residues in the CDR3. Unmatched junction bases numbered 1, after V lost 2 bases and J lost 4 bases. Germline CDR1 is SGHTA and CDR2 is FQGTGA. The CDR3 is CASSLGQGSDTQYF. In DNA, the CDR3 is TGTGCCAGCAGCTTAGGACAGGGGTCAGATACGCAGTATTTT.

CDR3 region: CASRREGGSGPQHF. CDR3 DNA sequence: TGTGCCAGCCGCCGGGAGGGGGGCTCCGGGCCCCAGCATTTT. The V call is TRBV7-2, the J call TRBJ1-5; TRBD1 might be the D (6 bases). Per the germline V gene, CDR1 is SGHTA and CDR2 is FQGNSA. The length of the CDR3 is 14 residues. The germline V and J ends were trimmed by 8 bases and 9 bases, with 20 bases remaining between them.

The rearrangement links TRBV9 to TRBJ1-2, with 8 bases matching TRBD1. The germline V gene encodes CDR1 SGDLS and CDR2 YYNGEE. The length of the CDR3 is 17 residues. The ends lost 3 bases at V and 6 bases at J; junction bases unmatched: 16. CDR3 in DNA: TGTGCCAGCAGCGCTCCGGACAGGGAGATTGCGATCAATGGCTACACCTTC. Protein sequence: CASSAPDREIAINGYTF.

This chain joins TRBV14 and TRBJ2-1; D is possibly TRBD2 (5 bases). The CDR3 spans 14 residues. V lost 1 base, J lost 7 bases, and 11 bases lay in between. Germline values: CDR1 SGHDN, CDR2 FVKESK. CDR3 in DNA: TGTGCCAGCAGCCAAGTGGCTAGCCGGAATGAGCAGTTCTTC. It is translated as CASSQVASRNEQFF.

The table lists this clonotype with a few counts. CDR3 residues: CASSLDSGARETQYF. In nucleotides, the CDR3 is TGTGCCAGCAGCTTAGACAGCGGGGCCCGAGAGACCCAGTACTTC. The chain joins TRBV7-2 to TRBJ2-5, with TRBD2 identical over 7 bases. The CDR3 contains 15 residues. The germline V gene encodes CDR1 SGHTA and CDR2 FQGNSA. Trimming cost V 1 base and J 4 bases; bases outside gene matches: 6. The full variable domain, rest sourced from reference TRBV7-2 and TRBJ2-5, is GAGVSQSPSNKVTEKGKDVELRCDPISGHTALYWYRQSLGQGLEFLIYFQGNSAPDKSGLPSDRFSAERTGGSVSTLTIQRTQQEDSAVYLCASSLDSGARETQYFGPGTRLLVL.

The genes are TRBV6-1 and TRBJ1-4; D gene unclear. This CDR3 has 16 amino acids. V was clipped by 1 base and J by 2 bases, with 11 bases between them. Per germline, CDR1 MNHNS and CDR2 SASEGT. The CDR3 coding sequence is TGTGCCAGCAGTGAAGTATTAAGGAGGACTAATGAAAAACTGTTTTTT. This translates into CASSEVLRRTNEKLFF.

This clonotype has a count of ten or more. The chain carries TRBV27 and TRBJ2-3; either TRBD1 or TRBD2 may fit D (5 bases each). Per germline, CDR1 MNHEY and CDR2 SMNVEV (reference sequence). The ends were cut back, 4 bases at V and 3 bases at J, with 11 bases in the middle. CDR3 length equals 14 residues. As DNA, the CDR3 is TGTGCCAGCAGTTGGGGGACGAGGACAGATACGCAGTATTTT. Protein product: CASSWGTRTDTQYF.

This clonotype was recorded many times. The chain employs TRBV6-5 and TRBJ2-6, with a weak D call TRBD2 (6 bases). The CDR3 extends over 15 amino acids. In germline, CDR1 is MNHEY, CDR2 SVGAGI. Trimming took off 10 bases at V and 3 bases at J, with 16 bases between the two ends. CDR3 coding DNA: TGTGCCACTTCACGGGGGAACGGTGGGGCCAACGTCCTGACTTTC. It translates to CATSRGNGGANVLTF.

The chain combines TRBV27 with TRBJ2-7; TRBD1 is a possible D gene (5 bases). This CDR3 region has 15 residues. Germline V gene data show CDR1 as MNHEY and CDR2 as SMNVEV (reference sequence). Trimming took off 0 bases at V and 2 bases at J, with 11 bases between the two ends. CDR3 coding DNA: TGTGCCAGCAGTTTATCAGGGGTACTAACCTACGAGCAGTACTTC. It specifies CASSLSGVLTYEQYF.

This chain links TRBV5-1 with TRBJ1-2, with a weak D call TRBD1 (6 bases). CDR1 is SGHRS, CDR2 YFSETQ, per germline. V was shortened by 2 bases and J by 3 bases, with 11 bases between the two germline ends. The CDR3 is 14 amino acids. CDR3 sequence: CASSFEGVDYGYTF. The DNA of the CDR3 is TGCGCCAGCAGCTTCGAGGGGGTAGACTATGGCTACACCTTC.

This chain links TRBV19 with TRBJ1-1, with a tentative D call TRBD1 (6 bases). The CDR3 is 14 amino acids. Between the trimmed V and J ends, which lost 3 bases and 0 bases, there was a span of 8 bases. Germline V gene data show CDR1 as LNHDA and CDR2 as SQIVND (reference sequence). This CDR3 reads CASSIGQMNTEAFF. CDR3 DNA: TGTGCCAGTAGTATCGGACAGATGAACACTGAAGCTTTCTTT.

This chain uses TRBV19 with TRBJ2-7; the match to TRBD1 covers 9 bases. This CDR3 has 14 amino acids. Germline CDR1 LNHDA, CDR2 SQIVND (reference sequence). V dropped 10 bases and J dropped 5; count of bases not matched to a gene: 12. CDR3 DNA: TGTGCCACCAAACGGACAGGGGAGATCGACGAGCAGTACTTC. It yields the protein CATKRTGEIDEQYF.

The chain recombines TRBV7-2 with TRBJ2-7; 10 positions match TRBD1. Germline loops: CDR1 SGHTA, CDR2 FQGNSA. The CDR3 runs to 15 residues. V lost 2 bases to trimming and J lost 4 bases; unmatched junction nucleotides: 5. CDR3 sequence: CASSLHGTGEYEQYF. CDR3 coding DNA: TGTGCCAGCAGCTTACACGGGACAGGGGAGTACGAGCAGTACTTC.

The chain recombines TRBV10-3 with TRBJ1-5, with 8 bases matching TRBD1. The CDR3 contains 14 residues. CDR1 and CDR2 from the germline V gene are ENHRY and SYGVKD. Trimming removed 4 bases from V and 4 bases from J; junction bases left unmatched: 3. The CDR3 here is CAISATGENQPQHF. In nucleotides, the CDR3 is TGTGCCATCAGTGCGACAGGGGAGAATCAGCCCCAGCATTTT.

This clonotype was counted only a few times. The chain links TRBV6-1 to TRBJ2-3, with D tentatively TRBD1 or TRBD2 (5 bases each). Germline CDR1 MNHNS, CDR2 SASEGT. CDR3 length: 14 residues. Trimming removed 1 base from V and 3 bases from J, with 8 bases in between. CDR3 sequence (DNA): TGTGCCAGCAGTGAAGGTGGGGGAACAGATACGCAGTATTTT. This gives the protein CASSEGGGTDTQYF.

The chain carries TRBV28 and TRBJ2-7, with 9 bases fitting TRBD2. This CDR3 is 17 amino acids long. After removal of 4 bases from V and 1 base from J, the junction contained 11 bases not matched to a gene. The V gene's germline CDR1 is MDHEN and CDR2 SYDVKM. Here the CDR3 reads CASSSAGGALISYEQYF. As DNA, the CDR3 is TGTGCCAGCAGTTCGGCGGGGGGGGCCTTGATTTCCTACGAGCAGTACTTC.

This chain links TRBV2 with TRBJ1-5; perhaps TRBD1 as D (5 bases). From germline, CDR1 is SNHLY and CDR2 FYNNEI. This CDR3 contains 12 residues. V lost 7 bases and J lost 10, with 14 bases in between. The chain's CDR3 is CASNLRGVPQHF. CDR3 bases: TGTGCCAGCAATTTAAGGGGAGTACCCCAGCATTTT.

The chain joins TRBV12-3 or TRBV12-4 to TRBJ2-3; 9 positions match TRBD1. The CDR3 extends over 16 amino acids. V lost 0 bases and J lost 1; bases outside the gene matches: 2. CDR3 in DNA: TGTGCCAGCAGTTTAGCTACAGGGGGCCGCACAGATACGCAGTATTTT. This gives the protein CASSLATGGRTDTQYF.

This clonotype was counted at least ten times. The CDR3 nucleotides read TGTGCCATCACGGGGGTAGATGGGGCCAACGTCCTGACTTTC. This codes for CAITGVDGANVLTF. The chain joins TRBV10-3 to TRBJ2-6; D is perhaps TRBD2 (6 bases). V was cut by 7 bases and J by 3 bases, with 10 bases left in between. Germline values: CDR1 ENHRY, CDR2 SYGVKD. This CDR3 spans 14 amino acids.